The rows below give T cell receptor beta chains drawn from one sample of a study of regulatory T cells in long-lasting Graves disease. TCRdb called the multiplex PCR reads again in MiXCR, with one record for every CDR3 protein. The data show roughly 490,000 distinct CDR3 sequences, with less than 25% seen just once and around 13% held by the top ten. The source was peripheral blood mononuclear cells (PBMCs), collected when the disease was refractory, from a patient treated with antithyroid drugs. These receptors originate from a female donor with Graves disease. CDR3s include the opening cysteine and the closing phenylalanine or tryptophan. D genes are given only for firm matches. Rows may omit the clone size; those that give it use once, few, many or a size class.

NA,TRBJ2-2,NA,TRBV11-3,CASSSWSSNTGELFF,TGTGCCAGCAGCTCTTGGAGTTCGAACACCGGGGAGCTGTTTTTT
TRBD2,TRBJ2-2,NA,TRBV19,CASRAGARGELFF,TGTGCCAGTAGAGCGGGAGCTAGAGGGGAGCTGTTTTTT
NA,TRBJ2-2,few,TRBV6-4,CASSDSHPFGATGELFF,TGTGCCAGCAGTGACTCGCACCCTTTTGGGGCCACCGGGGAGCTGTTTTTT
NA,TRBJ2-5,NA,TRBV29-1,CSVDVSQETQYF,TGCAGCGTTGATGTGAGCCAAGAGACCCAGTACTTC
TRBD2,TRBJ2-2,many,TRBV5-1,CASRTGTSGVGELFF,TGCGCCAGCAGAACCGGGACTAGTGGTGTCGGGGAGCTGTTTTTT
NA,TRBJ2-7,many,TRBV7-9,CASSTKSAASYEQYF,TGTGCCAGCAGCACAAAGAGCGCCGCCTCCTACGAGCAGTACTTC
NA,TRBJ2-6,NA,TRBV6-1,CASSITGRPNVLTF,TGTGCCAGCAGCATCACAGGGCGCCCCAACGTCCTGACTTTC
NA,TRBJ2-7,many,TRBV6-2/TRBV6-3,CASSEEGLSYEQYF,TGTGCCAGCAGTGAAGAGGGCCTTAGTTACGAGCAGTACTTC
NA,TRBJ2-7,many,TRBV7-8,CASSLAHGSVHEQYF,TGTGCCAGCAGCTTAGCACACGGATCGGTCCACGAGCAGTACTTC
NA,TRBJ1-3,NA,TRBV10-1,CASTESGNTIYF,TGCGCCAGCACCGAATCTGGAAACACCATATATTTT
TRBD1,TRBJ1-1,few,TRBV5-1,CASSLADRVAFF,TGCGCCAGCAGCTTGGCCGACAGGGTTGCTTTCTTT
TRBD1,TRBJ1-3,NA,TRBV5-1,CASSTGTVGNTIYF,TGCGCCAGCAGCACCGGGACAGTGGGAAACACCATATATTTT
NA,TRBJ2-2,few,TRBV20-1,CSAWGPANTGELFF,TGCAGTGCTTGGGGCCCAGCGAACACCGGGGAGCTGTTTTTT
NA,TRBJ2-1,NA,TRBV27,CASSFRRGANEQFF,TGTGCCAGCAGTTTTCGCAGGGGAGCAAATGAGCAGTTCTTC
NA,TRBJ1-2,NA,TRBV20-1,CSADLANYGYTF,TGCAGTGCGGATCTAGCTAACTATGGCTACACCTTC
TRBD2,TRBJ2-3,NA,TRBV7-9,CASAGLAGEDTQYF,TGTGCCAGCGCAGGCCTAGCGGGGGAAGATACGCAGTATTTT
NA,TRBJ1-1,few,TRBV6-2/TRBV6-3,CASSSQGRSTEAFF,TGTGCCAGCAGTTCACAGGGTCGTTCGACTGAAGCTTTCTTT
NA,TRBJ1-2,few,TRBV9,CASSVGDIPRNGYTF,TGTGCCAGCAGCGTAGGGGACATCCCGAGGAATGGCTACACCTTC
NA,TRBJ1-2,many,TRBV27,CASRLIGVGAENGYTF,TGTGCCAGCAGGCTGATCGGGGTGGGCGCGGAAAATGGCTACACCTTC
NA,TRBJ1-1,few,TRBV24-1,CATSGGGGTEAFF,TGTGCCACCAGTGGAGGCGGCGGTACTGAAGCTTTCTTT
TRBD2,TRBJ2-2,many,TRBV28,CASTGLAGVFSGELFF,TGTGCCAGCACGGGACTAGCGGGAGTCTTCTCCGGGGAGCTGTTTTTT
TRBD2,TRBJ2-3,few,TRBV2,CASSVEAGRLDTQYF,TGTGCCAGCAGTGTCGAAGCGGGACGGCTAGATACGCAGTATTTT
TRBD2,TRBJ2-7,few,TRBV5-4,CASSFRIAGKYEQYF,TGTGCCAGCAGCTTCAGGATAGCGGGAAAATACGAGCAGTACTTC
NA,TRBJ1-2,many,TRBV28,CASSLFKGNYGYTF,TGTGCCAGCAGTTTGTTCAAGGGGAACTATGGCTACACCTTC
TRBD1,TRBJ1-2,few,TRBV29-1,CSVDRGGPNYGYTF,TGCAGCGTAGACAGGGGCGGCCCTAACTATGGCTACACCTTC
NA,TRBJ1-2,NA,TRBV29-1,CSASGTKVYGYTF,TGCAGCGCCTCCGGGACAAAAGTCTATGGCTACACCTTC
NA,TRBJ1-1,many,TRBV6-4,CASSEGSRTEAFF,TGTGCCAGCAGTGAGGGTTCTCGCACTGAAGCTTTCTTT
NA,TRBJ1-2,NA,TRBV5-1,CASTGGLDNGYTF,TGCGCCAGCACTGGGGGCCTGGATAATGGCTACACCTTC
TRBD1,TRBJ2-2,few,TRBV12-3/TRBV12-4,CASSGQGAYTGELFF,TGTGCCAGCAGTGGACAGGGGGCTTACACCGGGGAGCTGTTTTTT
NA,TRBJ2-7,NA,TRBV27,CASSPQEGGLIYEQYF,TGTGCCAGCAGCCCCCAAGAAGGGGGGTTGATCTACGAGCAGTACTTC
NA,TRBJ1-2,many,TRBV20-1,CSADPPISFGYTF,TGCAGTGCCGACCCGCCCATCTCCTTCGGCTACACCTTC
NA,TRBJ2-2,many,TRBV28,CASSFFPRGREQNTGELFF,TGTGCCAGCAGTTTCTTCCCGCGAGGTAGGGAGCAGAACACCGGGGAGCTGTTTTTT
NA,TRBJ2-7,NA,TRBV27,CASSLYSESSYEQYF,TGTGCCAGCAGTCTCTACTCAGAGAGCTCCTACGAGCAGTACTTC
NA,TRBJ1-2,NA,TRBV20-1,CSAPAGGDYGYTF,TGCAGTGCGCCGGCGGGGGGCGACTATGGCTACACCTTC
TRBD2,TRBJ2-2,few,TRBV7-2,CASSRRLAGNTGELFF,TGTGCCAGCAGCCGTCGCCTAGCGGGGAACACCGGGGAGCTGTTTTTT
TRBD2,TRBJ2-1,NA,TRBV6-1,CASRTSGSQLEQFF,TGTGCCAGCAGGACTAGCGGGAGCCAACTTGAGCAGTTCTTC
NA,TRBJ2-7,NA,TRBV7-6,CASSSLGGDNSYEQYF,TGTGCCAGCAGCTCCTTGGGGGGGGACAATTCCTACGAGCAGTACTTC
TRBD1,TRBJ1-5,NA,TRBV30,CAWSVNYNRGNQPQHF,TGTGCCTGGAGTGTCAACTACAACAGGGGAAATCAGCCCCAGCATTTT
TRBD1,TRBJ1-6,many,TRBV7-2,CATRAGTVNSPLHF,TGTGCCACCCGCGCCGGGACAGTGAATTCACCCCTCCACTTT
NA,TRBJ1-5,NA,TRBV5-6,CARVGGSNQPQHF,TGTGCCAGGGTCGGAGGAAGCAATCAGCCCCAGCATTTT
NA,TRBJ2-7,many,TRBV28,CASSERTGYEQYF,TGTGCCAGCAGCGAACGGACTGGTTACGAGCAGTACTTC
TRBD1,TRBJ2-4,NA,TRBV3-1,CASSQTGQGGNIQYF,TGTGCCAGCAGCCAAACTGGACAGGGGGGGAACATTCAGTACTTC
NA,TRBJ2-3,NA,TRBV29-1,CSVREMNMNTQYF,TGCAGCGTTAGAGAGATGAACATGAATACGCAGTATTTT
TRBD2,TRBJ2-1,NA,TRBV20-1,CSSLSGRALNEQFF,TGCAGTTCGCTAAGCGGGAGGGCCCTCAATGAGCAGTTCTTC
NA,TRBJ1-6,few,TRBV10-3,CAITAQANSPLHF,TGTGCCATCACGGCGCAGGCGAATTCACCCCTCCACTTT
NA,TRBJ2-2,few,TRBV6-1,CAGKAGAINTGELFF,TGTGCCGGAAAAGCTGGGGCAATTAACACCGGGGAGCTGTTTTTT
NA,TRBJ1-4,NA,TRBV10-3,CAISESSGKLFF,TGTGCCATCAGTGAGTCCAGCGGAAAACTGTTTTTT
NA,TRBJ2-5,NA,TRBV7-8,CASSLPRGRQETQYF,TGTGCCAGCAGCCTTCCGCGTGGGCGGCAAGAGACCCAGTACTTC
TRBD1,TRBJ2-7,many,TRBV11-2,CASSLDRGLVEQYF,TGTGCCAGCAGCTTAGACAGGGGGCTTGTCGAGCAGTACTTC
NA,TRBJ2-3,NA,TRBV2,CASTPRTGTDTQYF,TGTGCCAGCACCCCCCGGACTGGCACAGATACGCAGTATTTT
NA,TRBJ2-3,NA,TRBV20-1,CSAKVGATRTDTQYF,TGCAGTGCTAAAGTTGGGGCTACCCGCACAGATACGCAGTATTTT
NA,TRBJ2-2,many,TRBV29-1,CSVVRGGTNTGELFF,TGCAGCGTTGTACGTGGCGGGACTAACACCGGGGAGCTGTTTTTT
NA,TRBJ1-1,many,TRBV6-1,CASSQGSIGVTEAFF,TGTGCCAGCAGTCAGGGATCCATCGGGGTCACTGAAGCTTTCTTT